Below are 5 T cell receptor beta chains sequenced from a single sample in a study of T cell responses to AZD1222 COVID-19 vaccine. Produced via immunoSEQ multiplex PCR; TCRdb's table is partial and in-frame only. Counted here are 200,000 to 250,000 clones, approximately 94% occurring once; the ten biggest clones make up roughly 1%. The input for sequencing was peripheral blood, taken on day 0 of MenACWY control vaccination. The receptors originated from an adult in good health.

This chain joins TRBV28 and TRBJ2-7; 9 nucleotides match TRBD2. Germline lookup yields CDR1 MDHEN and CDR2 SYDVKM. The CDR3 contains 15 residues. V shed 7 bases, J shed 6 bases, and the junction held 13 bases outside the gene matches. The CDR3 DNA sequence: TGTGCCAGCAACCGACGGGGTAGCGGGGGCGGCGAGCAGTACTTC. Translated: CASNRRGSGGGEQYF.

This chain joins TRBV3-1 (or the pseudogene TRBV3-2) and TRBJ1-3; 7 bases are a match to TRBD1. The J segment lost 0 bases and the V segment lost 4 bases, leaving 12 bases of the junction unmatched. The germline CDR1 and CDR2 sequences are LGHDT and YNNKEL (reference sequence). This CDR3 is 18 amino acids long. CDR3 sequence (DNA): TGTGCCAGCAGCCCTCCGGGACAGAGATCTCGCTCTGGAAACACCATATATTTT. This encodes CASSPPGQRSRSGNTIYF.

J is TRBJ1-2 and V is TRBV7-6; the match to TRBD1 covers 8 bases. After removal of 5 bases from V and 8 bases from J, the junction contained 7 bases not matched to a gene. CDR3 size: 13 residues. The germline CDR1 and CDR2 sequences are SGHVS and FNYEAQ. This CDR3 is CASSPRTGYGYTF. The CDR3 nucleotides read TGTGCCAGCAGCCCCCGGACAGGGTACGGCTACACCTTC.

In this sample, this clone turned up once. This rearrangement joins TRBV3-1 (or the pseudogene TRBV3-2) to TRBJ2-2; 7 nucleotides line up with TRBD1. Per germline, CDR1 LGHDT and CDR2 YNNKEL (reference sequence). The CDR3 runs 16 residues. After removal of 4 bases from V and 4 bases from J, the junction contained 9 bases not matched to a gene. As DNA, the CDR3 is TGTGCCAGCAGCCCAAACAGGGGTGAGGTCACCGGGGAGCTGTTTTTT. Translating it yields CASSPNRGEVTGELFF.

The genes are TRBV5-1 and TRBJ2-1; TRBD2 might be the D (6 bases). Germline CDR1 reads SGHRS; CDR2 reads YFSETQ. The CDR3 is 12 residues long. The V and J ends lost 3 bases and 7 bases respectively, with 8 bases between them. The DNA for the CDR3 is TGCGCCAGCAGCTCGCGGGAAAATGAGCAGTTCTTC. Translating it yields CASSSRENEQFF. Based on the CDR3 plus reference TRBV5-1 and TRBJ2-1, the full variable domain is KAGVTQTPRYLIKTRGQQVTLSCSPISGHRSVSWYQQTPGQGLQFLFEYFSETQRNKGNFPGRFSGRQFSNSRSEMNVSTLELGDSALYLCASSSRENEQFFGPGTRLTVL.